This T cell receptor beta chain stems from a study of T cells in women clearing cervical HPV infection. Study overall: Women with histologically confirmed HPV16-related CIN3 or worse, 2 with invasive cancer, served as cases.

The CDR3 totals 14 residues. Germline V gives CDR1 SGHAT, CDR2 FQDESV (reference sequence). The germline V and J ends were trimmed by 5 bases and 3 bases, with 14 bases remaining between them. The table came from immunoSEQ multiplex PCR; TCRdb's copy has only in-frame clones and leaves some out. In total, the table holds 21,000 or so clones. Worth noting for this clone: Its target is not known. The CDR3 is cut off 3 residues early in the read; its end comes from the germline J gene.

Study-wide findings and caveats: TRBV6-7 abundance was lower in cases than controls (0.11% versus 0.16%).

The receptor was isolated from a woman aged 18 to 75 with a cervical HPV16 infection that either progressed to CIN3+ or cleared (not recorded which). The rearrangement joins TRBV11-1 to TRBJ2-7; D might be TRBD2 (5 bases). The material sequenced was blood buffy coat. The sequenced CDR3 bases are TGTGCCAGCAGCCCGACGGGGATTAACTACGAG. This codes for CASSPTGINYE. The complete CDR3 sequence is CASSPTGINYEQYF.